This TCR beta chain appears in the sequencing data of a study of blood T cell repertoires in COVID-19 (dated by TCRdb to 2020 to 2021). Background for the entire study: Samples covering the acute and convalescent phases of COVID-19 were provided by collaborators in the United States, Italy and Spain. The prospective study material was composed of cDNA or gDNA derived from T cells, B-cell-depleted T cells, or PBMCs. Subjects who had been exposed to COVID-19, were actively infected with it, or had recovered from it provided the deeply sampled blood TCRbeta repertoires that made up the dataset. A freely available public database, intended as a resource for researchers studying the immune response to SARS-CoV-2, is where the repertoires were released. Samples were obtained from the ongoing ImmuneRACE study (first 160 participants) and from about 1,300 subjects provided by 6 global collaborators. Nearly every sample came with metadata listing a de-identified subject ID, COVID-19 status, age in years and sex. Where available, HLA class I and class II types were obtained from metadata supplied by the sample provider rather than from assay-based typing.

In Seattle, one collaborating source enrolled patients while the infection was active and tracked those patients longitudinally over the course of disease. Collaborating institutions collected whole blood in K2EDTA tubes following their own protocols. For TCRbeta analysis, collaborators shipped samples as frozen whole blood, isolated PBMCs, or DNA extracted from either of those sample types. Concerning this clone itself: This clone's antigen is unknown. Per-base qualities were not stored, and no clone one base away is much larger.

Overall results and qualifications from the work: The quantity of clinical and demographic metadata differed by source and by participant and was supplied without curation.

TCRbeta CDR3 regions were amplified from genomic DNA by means of the immunoSEQ Assay, a bias-controlled multiplex PCR. The authors processed their data as follows. Within the assay, amplification of reference gene primers was used to estimate how many nucleated cells each sample contained. Sequence reads were collapsed and filtered to measure the absolute abundance of every unique TCRbeta CDR3 rearrangement. For each sample, productive Simpson clonality was calculated by taking the square root of Simpson's diversity index across productive rearrangements. Held by TCRdb, this immuneACCESS table contains in-frame sequences only and omits some clones. Under half of the omission traces to an unresolved V gene where checked; the cause of the rest is unknown. The V and J calls and clone size were taken over from that table, and D and trimming were inferred from the DNA. Present in this sample are approximately 150,000 clones, approximately 91% of which were seen just once. The top ten clonotypes cover around 5.1% of the sample.

CDR1 and CDR2 were assigned from the germline V gene (reference sequence) as LNHDA and SQIVND. V and J lose 7 bases and 7 bases, and a span of 11 bases separates them. The CDR3, cysteine through phenylalanine, is 11 amino acids long. Only the CDR3 DNA stays, 33 bases, in frame from base 1. The rearranged segments are TRBV19 and TRBJ2-7; no D segment can be confidently identified. This clonotype was sampled from a man younger than 30 with COVID-19, enrolled during active disease. Input material: peripheral blood. The encoded CDR3 is CASMYGREQYF. The DNA sequence is given as TGTGCCAGTATGTATGGGCGAGAGCAGTACTTC.